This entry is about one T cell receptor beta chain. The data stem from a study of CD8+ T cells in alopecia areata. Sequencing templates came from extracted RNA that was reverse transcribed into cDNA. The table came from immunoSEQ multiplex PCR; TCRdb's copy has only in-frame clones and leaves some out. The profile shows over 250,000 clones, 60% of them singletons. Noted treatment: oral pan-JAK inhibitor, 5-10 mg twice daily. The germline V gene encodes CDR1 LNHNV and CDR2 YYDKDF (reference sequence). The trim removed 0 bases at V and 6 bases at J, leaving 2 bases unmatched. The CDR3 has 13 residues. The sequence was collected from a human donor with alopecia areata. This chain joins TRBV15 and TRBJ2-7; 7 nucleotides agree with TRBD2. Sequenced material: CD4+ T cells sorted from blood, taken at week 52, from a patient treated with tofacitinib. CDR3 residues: CATSREGGSEQYF. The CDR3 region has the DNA TGTGCCACCAGCAGAGAGGGGGGGAGCGAGCAGTACTTC. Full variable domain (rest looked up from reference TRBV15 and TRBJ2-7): DAMVIQNPRYQVTQFGKPVTLSCSQTLNHNVMYWYQQKSSQAPKLLFHYYDKDFNNEADTPDNFQSRRPNTSFCFLDIRSPGLGDTAMYLCATSREGGSEQYFGPGTRLTVT.